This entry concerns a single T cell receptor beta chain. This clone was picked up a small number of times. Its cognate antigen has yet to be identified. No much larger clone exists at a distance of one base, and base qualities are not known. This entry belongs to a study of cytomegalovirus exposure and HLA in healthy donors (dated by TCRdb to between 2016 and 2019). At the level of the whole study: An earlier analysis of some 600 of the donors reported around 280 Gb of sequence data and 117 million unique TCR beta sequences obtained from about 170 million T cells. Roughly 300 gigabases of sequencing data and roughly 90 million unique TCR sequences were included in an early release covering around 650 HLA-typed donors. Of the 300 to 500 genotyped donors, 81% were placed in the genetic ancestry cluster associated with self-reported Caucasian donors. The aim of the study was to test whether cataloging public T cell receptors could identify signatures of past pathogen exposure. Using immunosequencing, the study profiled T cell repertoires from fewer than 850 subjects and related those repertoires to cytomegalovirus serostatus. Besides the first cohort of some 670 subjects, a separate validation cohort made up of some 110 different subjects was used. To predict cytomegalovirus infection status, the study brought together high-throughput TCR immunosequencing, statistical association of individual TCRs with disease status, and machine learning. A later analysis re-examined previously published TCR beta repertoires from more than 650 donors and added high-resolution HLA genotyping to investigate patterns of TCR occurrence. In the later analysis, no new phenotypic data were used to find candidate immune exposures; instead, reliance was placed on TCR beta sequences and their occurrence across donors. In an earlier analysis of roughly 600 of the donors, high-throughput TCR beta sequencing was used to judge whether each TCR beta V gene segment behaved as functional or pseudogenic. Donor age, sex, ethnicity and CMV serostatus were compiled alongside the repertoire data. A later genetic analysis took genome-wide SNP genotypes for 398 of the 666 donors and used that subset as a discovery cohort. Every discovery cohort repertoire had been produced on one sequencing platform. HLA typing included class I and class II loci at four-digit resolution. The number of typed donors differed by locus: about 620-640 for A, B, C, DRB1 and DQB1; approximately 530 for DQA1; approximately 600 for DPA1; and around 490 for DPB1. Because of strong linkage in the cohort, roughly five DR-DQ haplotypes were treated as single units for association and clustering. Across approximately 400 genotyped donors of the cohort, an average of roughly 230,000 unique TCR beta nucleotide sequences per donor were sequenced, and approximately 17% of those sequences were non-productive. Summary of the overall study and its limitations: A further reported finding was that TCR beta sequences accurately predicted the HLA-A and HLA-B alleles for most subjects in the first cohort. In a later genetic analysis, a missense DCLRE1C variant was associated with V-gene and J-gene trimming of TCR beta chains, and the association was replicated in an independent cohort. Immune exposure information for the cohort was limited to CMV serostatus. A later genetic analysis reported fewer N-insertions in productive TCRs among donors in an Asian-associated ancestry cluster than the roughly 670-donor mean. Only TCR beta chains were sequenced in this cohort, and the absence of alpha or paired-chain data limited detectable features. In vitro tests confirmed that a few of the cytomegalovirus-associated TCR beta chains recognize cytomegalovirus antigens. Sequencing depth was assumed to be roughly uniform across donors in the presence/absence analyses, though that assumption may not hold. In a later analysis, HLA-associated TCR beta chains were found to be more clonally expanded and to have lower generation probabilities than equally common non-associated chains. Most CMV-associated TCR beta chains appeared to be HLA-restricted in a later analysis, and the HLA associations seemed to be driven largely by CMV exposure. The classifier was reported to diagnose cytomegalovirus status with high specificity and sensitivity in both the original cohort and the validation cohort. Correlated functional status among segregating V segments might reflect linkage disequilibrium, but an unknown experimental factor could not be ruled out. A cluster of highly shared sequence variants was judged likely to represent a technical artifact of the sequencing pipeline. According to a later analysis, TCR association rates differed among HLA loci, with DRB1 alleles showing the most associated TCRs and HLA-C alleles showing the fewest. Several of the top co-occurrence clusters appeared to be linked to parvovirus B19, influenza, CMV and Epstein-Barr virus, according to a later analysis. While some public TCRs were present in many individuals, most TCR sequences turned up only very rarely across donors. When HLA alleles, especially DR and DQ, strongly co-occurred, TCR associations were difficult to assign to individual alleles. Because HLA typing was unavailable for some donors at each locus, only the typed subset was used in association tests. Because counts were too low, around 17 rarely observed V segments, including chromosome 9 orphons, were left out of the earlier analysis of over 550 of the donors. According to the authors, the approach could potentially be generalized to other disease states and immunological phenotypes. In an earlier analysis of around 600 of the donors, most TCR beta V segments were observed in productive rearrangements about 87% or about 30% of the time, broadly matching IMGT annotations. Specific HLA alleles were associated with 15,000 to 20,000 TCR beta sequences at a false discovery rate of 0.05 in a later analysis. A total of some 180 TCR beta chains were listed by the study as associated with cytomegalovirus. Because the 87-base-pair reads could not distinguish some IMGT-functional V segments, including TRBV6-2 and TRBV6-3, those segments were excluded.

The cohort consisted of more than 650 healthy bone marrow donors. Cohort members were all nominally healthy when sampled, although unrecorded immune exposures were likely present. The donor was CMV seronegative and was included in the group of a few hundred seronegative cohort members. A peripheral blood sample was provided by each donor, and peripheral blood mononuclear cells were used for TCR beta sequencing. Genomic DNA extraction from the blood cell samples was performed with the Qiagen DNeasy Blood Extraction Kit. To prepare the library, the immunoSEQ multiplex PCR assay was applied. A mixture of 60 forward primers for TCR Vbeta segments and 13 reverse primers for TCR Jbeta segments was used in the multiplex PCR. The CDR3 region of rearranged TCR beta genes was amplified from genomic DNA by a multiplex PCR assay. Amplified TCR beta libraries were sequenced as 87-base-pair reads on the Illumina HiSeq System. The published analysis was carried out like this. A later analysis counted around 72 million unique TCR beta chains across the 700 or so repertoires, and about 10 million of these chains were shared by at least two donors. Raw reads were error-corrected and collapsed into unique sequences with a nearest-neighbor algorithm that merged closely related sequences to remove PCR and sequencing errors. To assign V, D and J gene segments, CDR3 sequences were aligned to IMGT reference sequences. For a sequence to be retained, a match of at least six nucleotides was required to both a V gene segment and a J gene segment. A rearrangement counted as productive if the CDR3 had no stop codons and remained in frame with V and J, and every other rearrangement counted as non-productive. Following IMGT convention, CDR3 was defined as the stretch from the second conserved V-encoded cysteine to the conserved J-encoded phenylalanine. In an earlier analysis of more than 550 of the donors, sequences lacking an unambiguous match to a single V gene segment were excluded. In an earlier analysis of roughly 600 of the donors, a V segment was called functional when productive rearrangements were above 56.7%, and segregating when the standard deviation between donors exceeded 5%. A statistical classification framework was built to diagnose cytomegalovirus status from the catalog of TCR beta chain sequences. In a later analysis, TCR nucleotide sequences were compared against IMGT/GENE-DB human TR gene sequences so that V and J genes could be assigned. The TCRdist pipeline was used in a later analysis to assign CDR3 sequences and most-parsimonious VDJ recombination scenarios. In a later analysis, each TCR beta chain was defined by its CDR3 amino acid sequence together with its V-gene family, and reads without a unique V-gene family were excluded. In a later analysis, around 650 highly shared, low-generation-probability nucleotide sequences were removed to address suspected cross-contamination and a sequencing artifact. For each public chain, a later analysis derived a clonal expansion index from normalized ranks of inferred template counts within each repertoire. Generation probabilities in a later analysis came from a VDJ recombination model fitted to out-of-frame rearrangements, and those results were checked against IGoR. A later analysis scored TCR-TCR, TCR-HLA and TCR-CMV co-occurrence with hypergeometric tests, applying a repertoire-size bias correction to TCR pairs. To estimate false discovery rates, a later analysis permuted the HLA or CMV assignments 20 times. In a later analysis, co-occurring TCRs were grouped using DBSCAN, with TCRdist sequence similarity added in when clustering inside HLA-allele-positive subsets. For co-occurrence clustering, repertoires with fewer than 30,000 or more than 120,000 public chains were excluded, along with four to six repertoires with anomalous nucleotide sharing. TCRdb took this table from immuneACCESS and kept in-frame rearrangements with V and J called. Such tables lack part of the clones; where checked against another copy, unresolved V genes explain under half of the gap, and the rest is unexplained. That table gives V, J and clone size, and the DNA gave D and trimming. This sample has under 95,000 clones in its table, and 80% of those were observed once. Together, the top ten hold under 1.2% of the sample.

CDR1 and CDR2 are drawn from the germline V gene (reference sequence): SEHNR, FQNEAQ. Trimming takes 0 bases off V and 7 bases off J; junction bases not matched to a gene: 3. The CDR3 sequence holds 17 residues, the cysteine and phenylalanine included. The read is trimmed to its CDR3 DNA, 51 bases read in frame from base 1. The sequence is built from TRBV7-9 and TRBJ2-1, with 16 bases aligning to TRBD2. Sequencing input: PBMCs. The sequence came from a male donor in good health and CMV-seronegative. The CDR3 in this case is CASSLAGGLAGGNEQFF. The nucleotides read TGTGCCAGCAGCTTAGCGGGGGGACTAGCGGGGGGGAATGAGCAGTTCTTC.